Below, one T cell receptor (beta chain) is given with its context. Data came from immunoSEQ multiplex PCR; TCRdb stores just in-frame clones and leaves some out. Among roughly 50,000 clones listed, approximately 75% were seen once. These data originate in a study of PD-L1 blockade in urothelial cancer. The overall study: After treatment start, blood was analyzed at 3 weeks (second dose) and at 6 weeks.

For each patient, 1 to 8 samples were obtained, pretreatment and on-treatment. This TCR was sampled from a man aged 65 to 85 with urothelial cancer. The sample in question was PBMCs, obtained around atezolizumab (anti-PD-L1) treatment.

CDR3 DNA sequence: TGTGCCAGCAGCTCGACTAGTAGTGATGGGACCCAGTACTTC. This codes for CASSSTSSDGTQYF. This chain connects TRBV7-2 to TRBJ2-5, with D maybe TRBD2 (6 bases). The CDR3 has 14 amino acids. Deletions cut 4 bases from V and 7 bases from J, with 16 bases between. Germline values: CDR1 SGHTA, CDR2 FQGNSA.